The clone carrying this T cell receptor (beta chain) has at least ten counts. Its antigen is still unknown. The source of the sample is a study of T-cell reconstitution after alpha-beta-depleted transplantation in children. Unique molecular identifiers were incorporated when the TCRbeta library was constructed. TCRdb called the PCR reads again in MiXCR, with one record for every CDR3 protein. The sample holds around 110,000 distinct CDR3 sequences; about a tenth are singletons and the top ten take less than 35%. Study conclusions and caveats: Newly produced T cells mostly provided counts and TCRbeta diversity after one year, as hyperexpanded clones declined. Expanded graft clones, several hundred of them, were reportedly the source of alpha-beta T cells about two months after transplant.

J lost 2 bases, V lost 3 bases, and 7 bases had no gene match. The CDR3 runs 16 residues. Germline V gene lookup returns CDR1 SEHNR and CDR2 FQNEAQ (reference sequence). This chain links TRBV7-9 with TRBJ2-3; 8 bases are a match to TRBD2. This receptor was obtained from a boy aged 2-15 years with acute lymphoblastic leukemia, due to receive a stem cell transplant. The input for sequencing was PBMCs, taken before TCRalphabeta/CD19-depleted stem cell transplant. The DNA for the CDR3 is TGTGCCAGCAGCTTTCAAGCGGGAGTAACCACAGATACGCAGTATTTT. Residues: CASSFQAGVTTDTQYF.